These 19 T cell receptor beta chains were sequenced from one sample in a study of blood T cell repertoires in COVID-19. The protocol was immunoSEQ multiplex PCR, while the TCRdb copy is restricted to in-frame clones and leaves out a portion. Counted here are about 160,000 clones, 82% occurring once; the ten biggest clones make up around 18%. Specimen: PBMCs or T cells enriched from blood (not recorded which). The receptor source for this set is a man in his 60s who had recovered from COVID-19.

This chain uses TRBV5-1 with TRBJ1-1; D is ambiguous. In germline, CDR1 is SGHRS, CDR2 YFSETQ. The CDR3 runs to 14 residues. Trimming stripped 4 bases from V and 1 base from J, with 11 bases between. The CDR3 DNA sequence: TGCGCCAGCAGCGCACAGAGCCGGAACACTGAAGCTTTCTTT. Translation: CASSAQSRNTEAFF.

The genes are TRBV30 and TRBJ2-4; D not resolved. Per the germline V gene, CDR1 is GTSNPN and CDR2 is SVGIG (reference sequence). The CDR3 length is 14 residues. V lost 0 bases and J 5 bases, leaving 11 bases between the germline ends. In nucleotides, the CDR3 is TGTGCCTGGAGTGTACTTTTTACAGAAAACATTCAGTACTTC. It translates to CAWSVLFTENIQYF. The variable domain in full, completed from reference TRBV30 and TRBJ2-4, reads SQTIHQWPATLVQPVGSPLSLECTVEGTSNPNLYWYRQAAGRGLQLLFYSVGIGQISSEVPQNLSASRPQDRQFILSSKKLLLSDSGFYLCAWSVLFTENIQYFGAGTRLSVL.

V is TRBV7-6 and J is TRBJ2-7; TRBD2 matches 9 bases. V gave up 5 bases and J gave up 5 bases; unmatched junction bases: 7. This CDR3 is built from 14 residues. The germline CDR1 and CDR2 sequences are SGHVS and FNYEAQ. CDR3 coding DNA: TGTGCCAGCAGCCCGAGCGGGGGGTCAGACGAGCAGTACTTC. Translated, it gives CASSPSGGSDEQYF.

The V call is TRBV5-6, the J call TRBJ1-2, with D maybe TRBD1 (6 bases). Trimming left V 3 bases short and J 10 bases short, with 25 bases between. Germline-derived CDR1 and CDR2 are SGHDT and YYEEEE. This CDR3 spans 16 amino acids. CDR3 DNA: TGTGCCAGCAGCTCCAGCGCACAGGGTCCAGGAATGCTCTACACCTTC. Translating it yields CASSSSAQGPGMLYTF.

V and J are TRBV28 and TRBJ2-5; 8 nucleotides line up with TRBD2. The CDR3 is 16 residues long. V shed 7 bases, J shed 2 bases, and the junction held 12 bases outside the gene matches. Germline values: CDR1 MDHEN, CDR2 SYDVKM. CDR3 DNA: TGTGCCAGCAACCTTCTACTAGCGGAACCACAAGAGACCCAGTACTTC. Protein product: CASNLLLAEPQETQYF.

This sequence joins TRBV5-1 and TRBJ1-2; tentative D call: TRBD1 (5 bases). CDR1 is SGHRS and CDR2 is YFSETQ in the germline V gene. V was cut by 5 bases and J by 8 bases, with 19 bases left in between. This CDR3 is 14 amino acids long. CDR3 region: CASRSGTGGWGYTF. The CDR3 nucleotides are TGCGCCAGCAGGTCAGGAACAGGCGGATGGGGCTACACCTTC.

The chain is built from TRBV7-2 and TRBJ1-1; no firm D call. CDR3 size: 14 residues. Trimming left V 4 bases short and J 5 bases short, with 14 bases between. The V gene's germline CDR1 is SGHTA and CDR2 FQGNSA. This CDR3 is CASSWVGGGTEAFF. The CDR3 nucleotides read TGTGCCAGCAGCTGGGTGGGTGGAGGAACTGAAGCTTTCTTT.

This chain connects TRBV13 to TRBJ2-5; 8 nucleotides agree with TRBD2. The CDR3 spans 14 residues. The junction had 11 bases not matched to a gene; V was cut back by 5 bases and J by 9 bases. The germline V gene has CDR1 PRHDT and CDR2 FYEKMQ (reference sequence). CDR3 coding DNA: TGTGCCAGCAGCCCCGCGGGAGGAAGAGGGGCCCAGTACTTC. Its protein is CASSPAGGRGAQYF.

This clone was observed once. The rearrangement links TRBV5-6 to TRBJ2-3, with 8 bases that match TRBD2. This CDR3 spans 18 amino acids. V gave up 4 bases and J gave up 4 bases; unmatched junction bases: 17. Per germline, CDR1 SGHDT and CDR2 YYEEEE. The DNA of the CDR3 is TGTGCCAGCAGCCATGGGCCCGGGGAGGCGGGGGGCCCAGATACGCAGTATTTT. This sequence encodes CASSHGPGEAGGPDTQYF.

V gene TRBV5-1 combines with J gene TRBJ2-3; D unresolved. Trimming cost V 0 bases and J 0 bases, with 8 bases left between them. This CDR3 comprises 15 residues. CDR1 is SGHRS, CDR2 YFSETQ, per germline. CDR3 residues: CASSLAPVSTDTQYF. The CDR3 DNA reads TGCGCCAGCAGCTTGGCCCCAGTTAGCACAGATACGCAGTATTTT.

The V and J genes are TRBV2 and TRBJ1-2, with TRBD1 identical over 9 bases. Germline V gene sequence: CDR1 SNHLY, CDR2 FYNNEI. V dropped 5 bases and J dropped 6; count of bases not matched to a gene: 7. The CDR3 extends over 14 amino acids. The CDR3: CASSSPGQGHGYTF. The CDR3 DNA is TGTGCCAGCAGTTCTCCGGGACAGGGACATGGCTACACCTTC.

This clone was counted between two and nine times. CDR3 sequence (DNA): TGCGCCAGCAGCCCCTCGGGACAGTTAAACTATGGCTACACCTTC. Its protein product is CASSPSGQLNYGYTF. V and J are TRBV5-1 and TRBJ1-2, with 7 bases that match TRBD1. This CDR3 comprises 15 residues. The germline V gene encodes CDR1 SGHRS and CDR2 YFSETQ. With 4 bases clipped from V and 2 bases from J, the junction kept 8 bases outside the gene matches.

The chain joins TRBV5-1 to TRBJ1-1; possible D gene TRBD1, 6 bases. This CDR3 has 14 residues. Germline-derived CDR1 and CDR2 are SGHRS and YFSETQ. Trimming cost V 0 bases and J 3 bases, with 9 bases left between them. The CDR3 spells CASSLGAGDTEAFF. DNA for the CDR3: TGCGCCAGCAGCTTGGGGGCAGGGGACACTGAAGCTTTCTTT.

The chain joins TRBV29-1 to TRBJ1-2, with D possibly TRBD1 on 5 matching bases. Between the trimmed V and J ends, which lost 3 bases and 7 bases, there was a span of 9 bases. Germline loops: CDR1 SQVTM, CDR2 ANQGSEA. This CDR3 region has 11 residues. In DNA, the CDR3 is TGCAGCGTTGAGATGGGGCCTGGCTACACCTTC. It yields the protein CSVEMGPGYTF.

The V and J genes are TRBV5-1 and TRBJ2-5; D is perhaps TRBD1 (5 bases). This CDR3 is built from 16 residues. Per the germline V gene, CDR1 is SGHRS and CDR2 is YFSETQ. V lost 1 base and J lost 5, with 18 bases in between. CDR3 bases: TGCGCCAGCAGCTTGAGGGGCAGACCACTTGGGGAGACCCAGTACTTC. Amino acids: CASSLRGRPLGETQYF.

The chain joins TRBV28 to TRBJ1-4; D is possibly TRBD1 (5 bases). Germline V gives CDR1 MDHEN, CDR2 SYDVKM. Trimming stripped 4 bases from V and 7 bases from J, with 13 bases between. The CDR3 totals 14 residues. CDR3 nucleotides: TGTGCCAGCAGTTATGGACAAGCTACTGAAAAACTGTTTTTT. This translates into CASSYGQATEKLFF.

The rearrangement joins TRBV29-1 to TRBJ2-5; D perhaps matches TRBD2 (6 bases). Germline V lookup: CDR1 SQVTM, CDR2 ANQGSEA. The CDR3 is 15 residues long. V was trimmed by 5 bases and J by 0 bases, leaving 16 bases between them. The CDR3 DNA reads as TGCAGCGTTCCAACACGGTCGGGAGACCAAGAGACCCAGTACTTC. Its translation: CSVPTRSGDQETQYF.

This clone was found once. The chain employs TRBV29-1 and TRBJ2-1; TRBD2 matches 8 bases. The germline CDR1 and CDR2 sequences are SQVTM and ANQGSEA. The CDR3 loop spans 13 amino acids. J gave up 6 bases and V 5 bases, and 6 bases lay outside the gene matches. Here the CDR3 DNA reads TGCAGCGTTCTCCCGGGGGGGCCCAATGAGCAGTTCTTC. As protein: CSVLPGGPNEQFF.

This chain connects TRBV7-9 to TRBJ1-6, with 9 bases fitting TRBD1. This CDR3 is 15 amino acids long. Germline V CDR1 and CDR2: SEHNR, FQNEAQ (reference sequence). J was trimmed by 7 bases and V by 5 bases; bases with no gene match: 6. The CDR3 reads CASSPGTGNNSPLHF. DNA for the CDR3: TGTGCCAGCAGCCCAGGGACAGGGAACAATTCACCCCTCCACTTT.